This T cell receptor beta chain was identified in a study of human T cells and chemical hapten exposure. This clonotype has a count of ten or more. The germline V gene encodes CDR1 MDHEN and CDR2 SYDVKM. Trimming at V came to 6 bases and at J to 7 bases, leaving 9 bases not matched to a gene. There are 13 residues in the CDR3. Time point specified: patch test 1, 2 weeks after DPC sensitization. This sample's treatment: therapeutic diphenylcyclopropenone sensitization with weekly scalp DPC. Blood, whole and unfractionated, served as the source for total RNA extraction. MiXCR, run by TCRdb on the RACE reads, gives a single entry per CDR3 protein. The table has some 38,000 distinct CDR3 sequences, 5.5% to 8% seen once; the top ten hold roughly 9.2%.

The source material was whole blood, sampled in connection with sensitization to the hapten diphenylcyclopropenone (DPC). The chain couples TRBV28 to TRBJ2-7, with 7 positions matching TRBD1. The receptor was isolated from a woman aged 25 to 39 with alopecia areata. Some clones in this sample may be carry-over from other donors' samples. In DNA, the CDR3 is TGTGCCAGCAGGCCCGACAGGGTAAGGGAGCAGTACTTC. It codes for CASRPDRVREQYF.